The 16 T cell receptor beta chains reported below all come from one sample, sequenced in a study of blood T cell repertoires in COVID-19. The table came from immunoSEQ multiplex PCR; TCRdb's copy has only in-frame clones and leaves some out. The sample lists about 46,000 clones, 87% occurring once. Sequenced sample: peripheral blood. These receptors were taken from a human donor in a cohort sampled during active COVID-19.

The CDR3: CASSARYGGAGGELFF. The CDR3 DNA reads as TGTGCCAGCAGCGCGCGATATGGGGGCGCGGGCGGGGAGCTGTTTTTT. The J gene is TRBJ2-2, the V gene TRBV9; D might be TRBD1 (6 bases). CDR1 SGDLS and CDR2 YYNGEE come from the germline V gene. V was shortened by 3 bases and J by 7 bases, with 19 bases between the two germline ends. The CDR3 runs to 16 residues.

The chain uses TRBV27 and TRBJ2-1; 10 bases are a match to TRBD1. The V segment lost 4 bases and the J segment 10 bases; nucleotides outside the gene matches: 16. The CDR3 totals 17 residues. The germline gives CDR1 MNHEY, CDR2 SMNVEV (reference sequence). This chain's CDR3 is CASSSMGQGTGMREQFF. DNA for the CDR3: TGTGCCAGCAGTTCCATGGGACAGGGGACGGGGATGAGGGAGCAGTTCTTC.

The chain carries TRBV7-9 and TRBJ2-3; TRBD2 matches at 7 bases. The CDR3 length is 16 residues. The germline CDR1 and CDR2 sequences are SEHNR and FQNEAQ (reference sequence). Unmatched junction bases numbered 8, after V lost 1 base and J lost 4 bases. In DNA form, the CDR3 reads TGTGCCAGCAGCTTAGTTGCGGGAGACGTCTCAGATACGCAGTATTTT. Its translation is CASSLVAGDVSDTQYF.

J is TRBJ2-7 and V is TRBV4-3; 10 nucleotides agree with TRBD1. There are 15 residues in the CDR3. Germline values: CDR1 LGHNA, CDR2 YSLEER. V lost 1 base, J lost 3 bases, and 3 bases stayed unmatched. CDR3 sequence reads: CASSQATGGLYEQYF. Here the CDR3 DNA reads TGCGCCAGCAGCCAAGCGACAGGGGGCCTCTACGAGCAGTACTTC.

V is TRBV28 and J is TRBJ1-1, with 10 bases lining up with TRBD1. Germline CDR1 is MDHEN and CDR2 is SYDVKM. CDR3 length: 14 amino acids. J lost 4 bases, V lost 8 bases, and 7 bases had no gene match. The CDR3 bases are TGTGCCAGCGGGGAGACAGGGGGCTTCACTGAAGCTTTCTTT. Translating it yields CASGETGGFTEAFF. Based on the CDR3 plus reference TRBV28 and TRBJ1-1, the full variable domain is DVKVTQSSRYLVKRTGEKVFLECVQDMDHENMFWYRQDPGLGLRLIYFSYDVKMKEKGDIPEGYSVSREKKERFSLILESASTNQTSMYLCASGETGGFTEAFFGQGTRLTVV.

The chain has TRBV19 and TRBJ2-2, with 9 bases that match TRBD2. CDR1 is LNHDA and CDR2 is SQIVND in the germline V gene (reference sequence). Trimming at V came to 7 bases and at J to 6 bases, leaving 9 bases not matched to a gene. The CDR3 covers 15 residues. The CDR3 loop reads CASNPAGGFPGELFF. The CDR3, as DNA: TGTGCCAGTAACCCAGCGGGGGGTTTTCCCGGGGAGCTGTTTTTT. Combining the CDR3 with reference TRBV19 and TRBJ2-2 gives the whole variable domain DGGITQSPKYLFRKEGQNVTLSCEQNLNHDAMYWYRQDPGQGLRLIYYSQIVNDFQKGDIAEGYSVSREKKESFPLTVTSAQKNPTAFYLCASNPAGGFPGELFFGEGSRLTVL.

This clone occurred a few times. The chain recombines TRBV6-5 with TRBJ1-4; D perhaps matches TRBD1 (5 bases). Germline CDR1 MNHEY, CDR2 SVGAGI. V shed 0 bases and J shed 8 bases, with 13 bases lying between them. The CDR3 is 15 amino acids. The CDR3 loop reads CASSYSDSKEEKLFF. As DNA, the CDR3 is TGTGCCAGCAGTTACTCCGACAGCAAGGAGGAAAAACTGTTTTTT.

The V and J genes are TRBV18 and TRBJ2-7, with 7 bases that match TRBD2. The V gene's germline CDR1 is KGHSH and CDR2 LQKENI. V lost 2 bases and J lost 2; bases outside the gene matches: 3. This CDR3 is built from 14 residues. This CDR3 reads CASSPASGAYEQYF. DNA of the CDR3: TGTGCCAGCTCACCAGCCAGCGGGGCCTACGAGCAGTACTTC.

The J gene is TRBJ2-7, the V gene TRBV6-2 or TRBV6-3; 7 bases match TRBD2. CDR3 length equals 15 residues. Per the germline V gene, CDR1 is MNHEY and CDR2 is SVGEGT. Unmatched junction bases numbered 8, after V lost 3 bases and J lost 3 bases. DNA for the CDR3: TGTGCCAGCAGTTATACCCGGGACTACCTCTACGAGCAGTACTTC. Translation: CASSYTRDYLYEQYF.

V and J are TRBV15 and TRBJ1-3; 9 nucleotides line up with TRBD1. V was clipped by 5 bases and J by 1 base; unmatched bases: 6. The length of the CDR3 is 16 residues. CDR1 and CDR2 (germline): LNHNV, YYDKDF (reference sequence). The CDR3 protein is CATSWPGQGSGNTIYF. DNA for the CDR3: TGTGCCACCAGCTGGCCGGGACAGGGTTCTGGAAACACCATATATTTT.

The V and J genes are TRBV6-2 or TRBV6-3 and TRBJ2-1; TRBD2 agrees at 9 bases. With 2 bases clipped from V and 6 bases from J, the junction kept 8 bases outside the gene matches. Germline V gives CDR1 MNHEY, CDR2 SVGEGT. The CDR3 runs 16 residues. The CDR3 nucleotides read TGTGCCAGCAGTTACCATAGCGGGAGCGGCAGCAATGAGCAGTTCTTC. It is translated as CASSYHSGSGSNEQFF.

This clone has a single count. The V and J genes are TRBV12-3 or TRBV12-4 and TRBJ2-5; weak D call: TRBD2 (6 bases). Between the trimmed V and J ends, which lost 6 bases and 5 bases, there was a span of 13 bases. The CDR3 is 13 amino acids. The CDR3 spells CASSGSVHETQYF. DNA of the CDR3: TGTGCCAGCAGCGGGAGTGTGCATGAGACCCAGTACTTC.

The chain carries TRBV30 and TRBJ2-7; the D gene is possibly TRBD2 (6 bases). Germline V gene sequence: CDR1 GTSNPN, CDR2 SVGIG (reference sequence). CDR3 length equals 12 residues. The V and J ends lost 7 bases and 3 bases respectively, with 13 bases between them. CDR3 region: CASLTSSYEQYF. The CDR3 nucleotides are TGTGCCTCTCTAACTAGCAGCTACGAGCAGTACTTC.

V gene TRBV6-6 combines with J gene TRBJ1-3; 12 nucleotides agree with TRBD1. The CDR3 covers 16 residues. Losses at the gene ends were 2 bases for V and 7 bases for J; bases not matched to a gene: 6. Germline V gene lookup returns CDR1 MNHNY and CDR2 SVGAGI (reference sequence). As DNA, the CDR3 is TGTGCCAGCAGTTACCGGGGGACAGGGGGCACGAACACCATATATTTT. Residues: CASSYRGTGGTNTIYF.

This clone was observed a few times. The gene calls are TRBV19 and TRBJ1-5; no definite D call. CDR1 and CDR2 (germline): LNHDA, SQIVND (reference sequence). CDR3 length equals 15 residues. Trimming left V 2 bases short and J 1 base short, with 9 bases between. The CDR3 coding sequence is TGTGCCAGTAGTATAAAAGCCTCCAGCAATCAGCCCCAGCATTTT. It yields the protein CASSIKASSNQPQHF.

This chain connects TRBV11-2 to TRBJ1-1; TRBD1 might be the D (5 bases). Trimming took off 1 base at V and 4 bases at J, with 10 bases between the two ends. This CDR3 has 14 amino acids. Germline V gives CDR1 SGHAT, CDR2 FQNNGV. DNA for the CDR3: TGTGCCAGCAGCTTAGGGGGGAGGGGCACTGAAGCTTTCTTT. It specifies CASSLGGRGTEAFF.